The clone carrying this T cell receptor beta chain was seen repeatedly, ten times or more. As yet, its antigen is unknown. Looked up from germline, CDR1 is MNHNS and CDR2 is SASEGT. V was pared by 10 bases and J by 4 bases, with 19 bases between. This CDR3 has 14 amino acids. The source material, RNA transcripts, was used to amplify TCR beta CDR3 regions. TCR CDR3 regions were first amplified by RT-PCR with HTBI primers. TCRdb used MiXCR to reprocess the multiplex PCR reads, holding one entry per CDR3 protein. This table holds approximately 630,000 distinct CDR3 sequences, 15% to 20% found once. The source of the sample is a study of T cells in Graves' hyperthyroidism and ophthalmopathy. General study findings and limits: Expanded thyroid clonotypes (above 0.001) were mostly also found in blood.

Stable hyperthyroidism: no ophthalmopathy progression over 18 months of follow-up. Thyroid ultrasound and orbital computed tomography, with clinical symptoms and serum thyroxine and TRAb, informed diagnoses. Each 10 ml fresh peripheral blood draw supplied the PBMCs. The receptor's source is a young woman with Graves' hyperthyroidism. The rearrangement uses TRBV6-1 and TRBJ1-2; no clear D gene. Material for sequencing was blood. The CDR3 loop is CATTRSSRGYGYTF. In DNA, the CDR3 is TGTGCCACCACCCGCAGCTCGCGGGGCTATGGCTACACCTTC.